Sequencing of this T cell receptor (beta chain) was carried out in a study of T cell responses to AZD1222 COVID-19 vaccine (dated by TCRdb to the early 2020s). A note on the overall study: TCR sequencing was performed for approximately 240 trial participants, of whom 200 to 210 were given two doses of AZD1222 and 26 were given two doses of MenACWY control vaccine. Trial participants were enrolled by age into subgroups of 18-55, 56-69 and 70-plus years, and around 150, 28 and 57 TCR-sequenced participants, respectively, were included in these subgroups.

Sequences SQVTM (CDR1) and ANQGSEA (CDR2) are obtained from the germline V gene. The CDR3 runs 13 residues from the cysteine to the phenylalanine. This entry keeps only the CDR3 DNA: 39 bases, framed from base 1. V loses 4 bases of germline sequence and J loses 7 bases, and the interval between the two ends is 16 bases. The paper as a whole reports these results and caveats: In the small 56-69-year group, the increase in depth fell short of significance, most likely because of low power. After two AZD1222 doses, both the breadth and the depth of spike-specific TCRs were significantly higher than at day 0 and than in MenACWY recipients. Conclusions about previously exposed vaccinees are limited, since just five or six AZD1222 recipients were seropositive for SARS-CoV-2 at baseline. Because no samples from the day 14 peak response were available, repertoires could be characterized only after the peak T cell response. The whole spike protein was spanned by vaccine-associated CD4 TCRs, and dominant responses were seen in regions 160-218 and 743-854. Reportedly, close to half of the unique spike-specific TCRs recognized epitopes lying outside the regions that are mutated in the B.1.351 and B.1.1.7 variants. Most participants were white British and females outnumbered males, and the authors suggested that clonal diversity may have been underestimated.

A word on this clone: Its antigen is still unknown. No base qualities exist here, and no much larger clone lies one base off it.

This sample's time point label indicates: about 28 days (+/-7) after the second vaccine dose. Because spike-specific TCR depth and breadth did not differ between the two schedules, AZD1222 recipients who got a second dose at roughly 4 weeks were pooled with those who got a second dose at roughly 12 weeks. Samples from vaccinated people were obtained from the UK trials COV001 and COV002, which included a single-blind randomized controlled phase 2/3 trial of AZD1222 (ChAdOx1 nCoV-19) in healthy adults. Trial participant PBMC samples were collected at day 0 and day 28 after the second dose for TCRbeta chain sequencing. The CDR3 regions of human TCRbeta chains were analyzed by immunosequencing. On the authors' methods: TCRs in the repertoires were compared against a reference library of SARS-CoV-2-specific TCRs that had been generated with the MIRA antigen-specificity platform. Breadth was defined as the fraction of unique TCRs that were SARS-CoV-2-associated, and depth was defined as the fraction of total T cells that were SARS-CoV-2-associated. Using the MIRA data, each spike-specific TCR was assigned both to the spike region to which the TCR was reactive and to a CD4 or CD8 class. Log10-transformed breadth and depth values were compared by one-way ANOVA with Sidak's multiple comparisons tests. Here the immuneACCESS table is served through TCRdb, limited to in-frame sequences with V and J called. Missing clones are a known gap in these copies; in checked studies unresolved V genes cover under half, and the rest lacks a known reason. From that table come the V and J calls and clone size; the DNA was used to work out D and trimming. The table for this sample lists some 180,000 clones; roughly nine tenths of them were counted only once. The ten most abundant clones make up 1.7% of the sample.

The rearranged segments are TRBV29-1 and TRBJ1-1; a weak D assignment points to TRBD1 (5 bases agree). This sample comprised peripheral blood, obtained 28 days after the second AZD1222 dose. The sequence was obtained from an adult who received the AZD1222 COVID-19 vaccine. In nucleotide form, the sequence is TGCAGCGTTGCGGTCCAGGGATACCTTGAAGCTTTCTTT. Translated, this is CSVAVQGYLEAFF.